Detailed here is one TCR beta chain. Its target is unknown. The assay was immunoSEQ multiplex PCR, and TCRdb's table has in-frame clones only and misses some. The table shows around 100,000 clones, with 82% occurring only once. The entry originates in a study of T cell clones after liver transplantation. About the research overall: Samples came from ITN030ST, which attempted immunosuppression withdrawal within 2 years of liver transplantation. Apart from a few HCV-positive recipients, transplants were for non-autoimmune, non-viral reasons. At least one year of complete immunosuppression withdrawal without enzymes over twice normal defined tolerance.

The CDR3 totals 17 residues. General study findings and limits: Low donor cell numbers restricted donor-reactive repertoire measurement in two subjects.

The chain links TRBV21-1 to TRBJ2-7; the D call TRBD1 from the table was never checked on the DNA. TRBV21-1 is given as a pseudogene. The sequences come from CD4+ T cells from blood, collected before liver transplant. This clonotype was sampled from a human donor who received a liver transplant. The CDR3 loop reads CASSKVGGGRGHNEQYF. CDR3 nucleotide sequence: TGTGCCAGCAGCAAAGTAGGTGGGGGCAGGGGGCACAACGAGCAGTACTTC.